A single T cell receptor (beta chain) is shown here with its context. Trimming pared 2 bases from V and 4 bases from J, leaving 8 bases between. The CDR3 length is 13 residues. Germline CDR1 reads MNHEY; CDR2 reads SMNVEV (reference sequence). TCRdb's copy holds only in-frame clones and misses some; the assay was immunoSEQ multiplex PCR. The table includes about 84,000 clones, around 84% detected once. The record originates from a study of cytotoxic CD8 clonotypes in ibrutinib-treated CLL. The receptor comes from a human donor with chronic lymphocytic leukemia. Source: PBMCs, taken before ibrutinib treatment. The chain employs TRBV27 and TRBJ1-1, with TRBD1 as a possible D gene (6 bases). CDR3 bases: TGTGCCAGCAGTTTAAGGACAGCCACTGAAGCTTTCTTT. Amino acids: CASSLRTATEAFF.